This T cell receptor (beta chain) was found in a study of identical twins. This clonotype appeared a few times. TCRdb analysed the 5' RACE reads with MiXCR anew, one entry per CDR3 protein. This sample has about 260,000 distinct CDR3 sequences, with roughly 7% found just once. Trimming removed 2 bases at V and 1 base at J, with 8 bases between. The CDR3 runs to 15 residues. The V gene's germline CDR1 is KGHSH and CDR2 LQKENI. These same data were also listed under a study on yellow fever vaccine responses in identical twins. According to that study: A vaccine T cell response that seemed partly convergent and partly personalized was reported in twins.

The J gene is TRBJ2-2, the V gene TRBV18, with no clear D. The source material was memory (CD45RO+) T cells sorted from blood. This receptor was taken from a young woman in good health. The DNA for the CDR3 is TGTGCCAGCTCACCATGGAAAGAGAACACCGGGGAGCTGTTTTTT. Protein: CASSPWKENTGELFF.